A selection of T cell receptor beta chains follows, all from one sample in a study of blood T cell repertoires in COVID-19. The repertoire was sequenced with immunoSEQ multiplex PCR; TCRdb's copy has only in-frame clones and lacks some. This sample has some 270,000 clones, with under 90% found just once. Sample: peripheral blood. The receptors stem from a man aged 45-60 years with acute or convalescent COVID-19. Each CDR3 is given with its conserved first and last residue. A D gene is named only where the DNA matches it firmly. Only some rows state a clone size, as once, few, many or a class for expanded clones.

DNA: TGTGCCAGCACCCCGGGAGGGGGGGAGACCCAGTACTTC; CDR3: CASTPGGGETQYF; size: -; J: TRBJ2-5; V: TRBV7-9; D: TRBD2
DNA: TGTGCCAGCAGAGACGAGGGGCCCCAGCATTTT; CDR3: CASRDEGPQHF; size: -; J: TRBJ1-5; V: TRBV6-5; D: -
DNA: TGTGCCAGCAGCGTTACAACAGGACAAGAGACCCAGTACTTC; CDR3: CASSVTTGQETQYF; size: -; J: TRBJ2-5; V: TRBV3-1/TRBV3-2; D: -
DNA: TGTGCCAGCCAACTAGCGGGGGGGCCGAAGACCCAGTACTTC; CDR3: CASQLAGGPKTQYF; size: -; J: TRBJ2-5; V: TRBV6-5; D: TRBD2
DNA: TGTGCCAGCTCACTTGTACAACCGGGACAGGGGGCCTCTGAAGCTTTCTTT; CDR3: CASSLVQPGQGASEAFF; size: -; J: TRBJ1-1; V: TRBV18; D: TRBD1
DNA: TGCGCCAGCAGCTTGGGGGCGGGGCGCACTGAAGCTTTCTTT; CDR3: CASSLGAGRTEAFF; size: -; J: TRBJ1-1; V: TRBV5-1; D: -
DNA: TGTGCCAGCAGGGGCAGACGCACAGATACGCAGTATTTT; CDR3: CASRGRRTDTQYF; size: -; J: TRBJ2-3; V: TRBV6-5; D: -
DNA: TGTGCCAGTAGTATCGGCGTAGCACCTCTTAGCAATCAGCCCCAGCATTTT; CDR3: CASSIGVAPLSNQPQHF; size: -; J: TRBJ1-5; V: TRBV19; D: -
DNA: TGTGCCAGCAGCCTCCGGCAGGGAAAGGACGAGCAGTACTTC; CDR3: CASSLRQGKDEQYF; size: -; J: TRBJ2-7; V: TRBV21-1; D: -
DNA: TGCGCCAGCAGCCGGACAGAGACCGGGGAGCTGTTTTTT; CDR3: CASSRTETGELFF; size: few; J: TRBJ2-2; V: TRBV4-1; D: -
DNA: TGTGCCATCAGACCGACTAGCGGGGGCCCCGGGGATACGCAGTATTTT; CDR3: CAIRPTSGGPGDTQYF; size: -; J: TRBJ2-3; V: TRBV10-3; D: TRBD2
DNA: TGTGCCAGCAGTCTCGTCGGGACAGGCACCAGGACTAATTCACCCCTCCACTTT; CDR3: CASSLVGTGTRTNSPLHF; size: -; J: TRBJ1-6; V: TRBV2; D: TRBD1
DNA: TGTGCCAGCAGCTTAGGGGTCGGGACAGGGCGAAATCAGCCCCAGCATTTT; CDR3: CASSLGVGTGRNQPQHF; size: -; J: TRBJ1-5; V: TRBV7-2; D: TRBD1
DNA: TGTGCCAGCAGCTTACGGGGGGCGTCGGGTATTTACAATGAGCAGTTCTTC; CDR3: CASSLRGASGIYNEQFF; size: once; J: TRBJ2-1; V: TRBV7-2; D: -
DNA: TGCGCCAGCAGCCCCCAGGCAGGAAACTATGGCTACACCTTC; CDR3: CASSPQAGNYGYTF; size: once; J: TRBJ1-2; V: TRBV10-2; D: -
DNA: TGTGCCAGCACCCTACAGGGCACTGAAGCTTTCTTT; CDR3: CASTLQGTEAFF; size: -; J: TRBJ1-1; V: TRBV2; D: -
DNA: TGTGCCAGCAGCCAAGTAGCGGGGGCCAGCACAGATACGCAGTATTTT; CDR3: CASSQVAGASTDTQYF; size: -; J: TRBJ2-3; V: TRBV14; D: TRBD2
DNA: TGTGCCAGTAGTCCGCGGGACAGGGGGCGGCTGGGCACTGAAGCTTTCTTT; CDR3: CASSPRDRGRLGTEAFF; size: once; J: TRBJ1-1; V: TRBV19; D: TRBD1
DNA: TGTGCCGGCTCGGACAGGGATGGGGAGCTGTTTTTT; CDR3: CAGSDRDGELFF; size: -; J: TRBJ2-2; V: TRBV19; D: TRBD1
DNA: TGCAGCGCCAAAGGAAGCGGGCCCACAGATACGCAGTATTTT; CDR3: CSAKGSGPTDTQYF; size: -; J: TRBJ2-3; V: TRBV29-1; D: -
DNA: TGTGCCAGCAGTTTAACCGGACAAGCCTTTAGAACTGATCAGCCCCAGCATTTT; CDR3: CASSLTGQAFRTDQPQHF; size: -; J: TRBJ1-5; V: TRBV27; D: -
DNA: TGTGCCAGCTCACCAAAAAGGGGTGACGGCACTGAAGCTTTCTTT; CDR3: CASSPKRGDGTEAFF; size: few; J: TRBJ1-1; V: TRBV18; D: -
DNA: TGCGCCAGCAGCCAAGAGTCGACAGGGGGTCGCTATGGCTACACCTTC; CDR3: CASSQESTGGRYGYTF; size: -; J: TRBJ1-2; V: TRBV4-1; D: TRBD1
DNA: TGTGCCAGCAGCCGTGGCGGAGGAGGGCGCAACACCGGGGAGCTGTTTTTT; CDR3: CASSRGGGGRNTGELFF; size: -; J: TRBJ2-2; V: TRBV7-9; D: -
DNA: TGTGCCAGCAGCACCCGGGACAGGGGGTGTGAGCAGTTCTTC; CDR3: CASSTRDRGCEQFF; size: -; J: TRBJ2-1; V: TRBV21-1; D: -
DNA: TGTGCCAGCAGTCCCAGGGGGACCCCGGGGACACCCCTCCACTTT; CDR3: CASSPRGTPGTPLHF; size: -; J: TRBJ1-6; V: TRBV7-2; D: TRBD1
DNA: TGTGCCAGCAGCGGGGGGACAGGGCGTGTATTTAATTTTGAGACCCAGTACTTC; CDR3: CASSGGTGRVFNFETQYF; size: -; J: TRBJ2-5; V: TRBV9; D: TRBD1
DNA: TGTGCCACCCCGCCCGACAGGGAAATGGGCTACACCTTC; CDR3: CATPPDREMGYTF; size: -; J: TRBJ1-2; V: TRBV2; D: TRBD1
DNA: TGTGCCAGCAGTGAAGTGTCCGGTATCGAGCAGTACTTC; CDR3: CASSEVSGIEQYF; size: -; J: TRBJ2-7; V: TRBV2; D: -
DNA: TGCAGTGCTAGTAGACAGGAGAACACTGAAGCTTTCTTT; CDR3: CSASRQENTEAFF; size: -; J: TRBJ1-1; V: TRBV20-1; D: -
DNA: TGTGCCAGTAGTAAGCGACAGGGAAACTCTGGGGCCAACGTCCTGACTTTC; CDR3: CASSKRQGNSGANVLTF; size: -; J: TRBJ2-6; V: TRBV19; D: TRBD1
DNA: TGCGCCAGCAGCCCCGTGGGGGGAGGCACTGAAGCTTTCTTT; CDR3: CASSPVGGGTEAFF; size: few; J: TRBJ1-1; V: TRBV5-1; D: -
DNA: TGTGCCAGCAGCCAAGATGGCCTAGCTGGAAACACCATATATTTT; CDR3: CASSQDGLAGNTIYF; size: once; J: TRBJ1-3; V: TRBV4-2; D: -
DNA: TGCGCCAGCAGTGAGTCTTATCTGCGGGGGCCATATAATGAGCAGTTCTTC; CDR3: CASSESYLRGPYNEQFF; size: -; J: TRBJ2-1; V: TRBV10-1; D: -
DNA: TGTGCCAGCAGCTTAGCACAGGTTAATTCACCCCTCCACTTT; CDR3: CASSLAQVNSPLHF; size: -; J: TRBJ1-6; V: TRBV7-8; D: -
DNA: TGTGCCAGCAGCCGGGGCGGGGAGTCCTACGAGCAGTACTTC; CDR3: CASSRGGESYEQYF; size: -; J: TRBJ2-7; V: TRBV3-1/TRBV3-2; D: -
DNA: TGTGCCAGCAGCTCCCAGCGGGGACTTGGGAATGAGCAGTTCTTC; CDR3: CASSSQRGLGNEQFF; size: -; J: TRBJ2-1; V: TRBV9; D: TRBD2
DNA: TGTGCCAGTAGTATAGATCGTGGGCAGCTCAATCAGCCCCAGCATTTT; CDR3: CASSIDRGQLNQPQHF; size: -; J: TRBJ1-5; V: TRBV19; D: -
DNA: TGTGCCAGCAGCCCAGGGACAGGGGGCCGCGATGGCTACACCTTC; CDR3: CASSPGTGGRDGYTF; size: -; J: TRBJ1-2; V: TRBV7-9; D: TRBD1
DNA: TGTGCCAGCAGCCATTATGTGACAGGGTACACCGGGGAGCTGTTTTTT; CDR3: CASSHYVTGYTGELFF; size: -; J: TRBJ2-2; V: TRBV3-1/TRBV3-2; D: TRBD1
DNA: TGTGCCAGCAGCTTGGGGCAGGGGGCAGAGACCCAGTACTTC; CDR3: CASSLGQGAETQYF; size: -; J: TRBJ2-5; V: TRBV5-8; D: TRBD1
DNA: TGTGCCATCAGCCAGGGCATGAACACTGAAGCTTTCTTT; CDR3: CAISQGMNTEAFF; size: -; J: TRBJ1-1; V: TRBV10-3; D: -
DNA: TGCAGCTCACGAGGGACAGGGGATGGCTACACCTTC; CDR3: CSSRGTGDGYTF; size: -; J: TRBJ1-2; V: TRBV29-1; D: TRBD1
DNA: TGCGCCAGCAGCGACGGGGGTGATAGCAATCAGCCCCAGCATTTT; CDR3: CASSDGGDSNQPQHF; size: -; J: TRBJ1-5; V: TRBV5-1; D: -
DNA: TGTGCCTGGAGCGCACAGGACAATCAGCCCCAGCATTTT; CDR3: CAWSAQDNQPQHF; size: -; J: TRBJ1-5; V: TRBV30; D: -
DNA: TGTGCCAGCAGCTTAGCCCTCAGGGGACAGGGGTACAATGAGCAGTTCTTC; CDR3: CASSLALRGQGYNEQFF; size: -; J: TRBJ2-1; V: TRBV7-6; D: TRBD1